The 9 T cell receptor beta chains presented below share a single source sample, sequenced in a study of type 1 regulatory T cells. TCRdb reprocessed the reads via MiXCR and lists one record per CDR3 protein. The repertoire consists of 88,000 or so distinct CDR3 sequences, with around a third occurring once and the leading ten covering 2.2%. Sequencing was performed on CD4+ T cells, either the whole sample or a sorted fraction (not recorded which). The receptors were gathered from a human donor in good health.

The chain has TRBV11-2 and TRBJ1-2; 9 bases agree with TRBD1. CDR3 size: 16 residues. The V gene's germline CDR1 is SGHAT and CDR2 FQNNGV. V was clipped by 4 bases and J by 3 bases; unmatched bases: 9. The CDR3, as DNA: TGTGCCAGCAGCTCAACCTGGGACAGGGTGCACTATGGCTACACCTTC. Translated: CASSSTWDRVHYGYTF.

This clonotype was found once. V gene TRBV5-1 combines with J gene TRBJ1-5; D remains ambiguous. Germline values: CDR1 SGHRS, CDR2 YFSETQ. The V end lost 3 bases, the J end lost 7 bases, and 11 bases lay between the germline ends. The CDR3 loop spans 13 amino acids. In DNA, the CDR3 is TGCGCCAGCAGCTCCTCCCCTGAGCAGCCCCAGCATTTT. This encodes CASSSSPEQPQHF.

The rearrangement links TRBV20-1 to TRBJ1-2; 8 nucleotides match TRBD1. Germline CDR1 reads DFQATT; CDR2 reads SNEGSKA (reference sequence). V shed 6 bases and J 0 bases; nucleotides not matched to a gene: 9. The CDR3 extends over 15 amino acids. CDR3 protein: CSAGQNRGTNYGYTF. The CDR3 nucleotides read TGCAGTGCCGGACAAAACAGGGGGACTAACTATGGCTACACCTTC.

This chain's CDR3 is CASSQPLHRASGSDTQYF. CDR3 coding DNA: TGTGCCAGCAGCCAGCCTCTCCACCGGGCCTCGGGGTCGGATACGCAGTATTTT. V usage is TRBV3-1 and J usage is TRBJ2-3; D might be TRBD2 (5 bases). This CDR3 has 18 amino acids. The V end was cut by 3 bases, the J end by 6 bases, with 25 bases between. Germline values: CDR1 LGHDT, CDR2 YNNKEL (reference sequence).

CDR3 loop: CASSFNPQGPYEQYF. CDR3 nucleotides: TGTGCCAGCAGTTTTAACCCTCAAGGCCCCTACGAGCAGTACTTC. The chain links TRBV27 to TRBJ2-7, with no clear D. From germline, CDR1 is MNHEY and CDR2 SMNVEV (reference sequence). The germline V and J ends were trimmed by 3 bases and 2 bases, with 14 bases remaining between them. The CDR3 is made up of 15 amino acids.

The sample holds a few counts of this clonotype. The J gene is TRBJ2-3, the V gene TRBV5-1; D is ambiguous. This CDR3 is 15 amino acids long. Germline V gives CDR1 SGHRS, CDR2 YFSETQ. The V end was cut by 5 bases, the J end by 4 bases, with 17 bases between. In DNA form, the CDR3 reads TGCGCCAGCAGTCAGCGAGGAGTTGGGGCAGATACGCAGTATTTT. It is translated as CASSQRGVGADTQYF.

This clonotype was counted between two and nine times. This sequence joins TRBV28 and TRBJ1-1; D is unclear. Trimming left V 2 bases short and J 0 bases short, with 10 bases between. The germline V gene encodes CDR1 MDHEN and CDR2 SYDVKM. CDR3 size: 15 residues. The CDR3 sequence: CASSLRVRMNTEAFF. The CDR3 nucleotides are TGTGCCAGCAGTTTAAGGGTCCGGATGAACACTGAAGCTTTCTTT.

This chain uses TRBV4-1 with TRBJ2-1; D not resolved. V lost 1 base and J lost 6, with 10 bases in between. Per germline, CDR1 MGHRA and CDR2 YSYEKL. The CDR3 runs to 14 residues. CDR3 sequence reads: CASSQGDSRNEQFF. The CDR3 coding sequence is TGCGCCAGCAGCCAAGGAGATTCCCGCAATGAGCAGTTCTTC.

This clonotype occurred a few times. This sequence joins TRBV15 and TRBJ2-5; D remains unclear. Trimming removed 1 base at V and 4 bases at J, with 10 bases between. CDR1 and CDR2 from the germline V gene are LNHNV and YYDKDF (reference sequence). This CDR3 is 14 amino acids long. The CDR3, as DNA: TGTGCCACCAGCAGAGGTGCCAGGCCAGAGACCCAGTACTTC. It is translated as CATSRGARPETQYF.